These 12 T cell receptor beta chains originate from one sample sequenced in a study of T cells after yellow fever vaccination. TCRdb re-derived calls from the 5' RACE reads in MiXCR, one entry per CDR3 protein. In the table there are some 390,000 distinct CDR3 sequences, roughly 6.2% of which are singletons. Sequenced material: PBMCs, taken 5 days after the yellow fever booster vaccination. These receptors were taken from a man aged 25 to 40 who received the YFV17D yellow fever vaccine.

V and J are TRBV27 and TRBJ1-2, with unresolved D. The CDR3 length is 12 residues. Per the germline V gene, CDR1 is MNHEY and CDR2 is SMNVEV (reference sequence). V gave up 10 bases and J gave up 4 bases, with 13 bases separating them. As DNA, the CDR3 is TGTGCCACCATCGGGTTGGGCTATGGCTACACCTTC. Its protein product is CATIGLGYGYTF.

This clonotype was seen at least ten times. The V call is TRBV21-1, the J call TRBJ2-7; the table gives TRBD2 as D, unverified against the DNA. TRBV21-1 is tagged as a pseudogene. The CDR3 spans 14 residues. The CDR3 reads CASRRTSGSYEQYF. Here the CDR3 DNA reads TGTGCCAGCAGGAGGACTAGCGGGAGTTATGAGCAGTACTTC.

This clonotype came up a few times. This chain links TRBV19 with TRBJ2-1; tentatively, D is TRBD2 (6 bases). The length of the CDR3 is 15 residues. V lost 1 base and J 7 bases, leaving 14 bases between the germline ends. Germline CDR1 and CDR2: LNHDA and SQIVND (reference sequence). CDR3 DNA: TGTGCCAGTAGTATAGTAACCGGGAGCGGGAATGAGCAGTTCTTC. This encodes CASSIVTGSGNEQFF. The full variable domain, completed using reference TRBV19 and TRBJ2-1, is DGGITQSPKYLFRKEGQNVTLSCEQNLNHDAMYWYRQDPGQGLRLIYYSQIVNDFQKGDIAEGYSVSREKKESFPLTVTSAQKNPTAFYLCASSIVTGSGNEQFFGPGTRLTVL.

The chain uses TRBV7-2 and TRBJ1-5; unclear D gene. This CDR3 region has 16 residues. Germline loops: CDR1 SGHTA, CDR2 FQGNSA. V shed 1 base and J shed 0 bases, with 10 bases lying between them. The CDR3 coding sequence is TGTGCCAGCAGCTTAGATGGTCAGATTAGCAATCAGCCCCAGCATTTT. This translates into CASSLDGQISNQPQHF.

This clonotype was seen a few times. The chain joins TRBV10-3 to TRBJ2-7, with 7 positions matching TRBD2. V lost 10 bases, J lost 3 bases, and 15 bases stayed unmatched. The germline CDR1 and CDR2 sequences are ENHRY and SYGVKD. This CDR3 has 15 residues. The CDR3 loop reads CATTAGETNRYEQYF. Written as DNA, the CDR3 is TGTGCCACTACCGCGGGGGAGACTAATCGCTACGAGCAGTACTTC.

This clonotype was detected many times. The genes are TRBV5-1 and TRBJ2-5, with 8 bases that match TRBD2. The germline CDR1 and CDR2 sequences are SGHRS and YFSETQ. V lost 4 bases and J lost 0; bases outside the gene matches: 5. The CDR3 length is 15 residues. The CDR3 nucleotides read TGCGCCAGCAGCCACCTGACTAGCGACCAAGAGACCCAGTACTTC. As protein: CASSHLTSDQETQYF.

The CDR3 bases are TGTGCCAGCCTGGCGGACACTGAAGCTTTCTTT. Amino acids: CASLADTEAFF. V is TRBV6-5 and J is TRBJ1-1; D call uncertain. Germline V gene data show CDR1 as MNHEY and CDR2 as SVGAGI. This CDR3 has 11 amino acids. V dropped 8 bases and J dropped 3 bases, with 7 bases sitting between them.

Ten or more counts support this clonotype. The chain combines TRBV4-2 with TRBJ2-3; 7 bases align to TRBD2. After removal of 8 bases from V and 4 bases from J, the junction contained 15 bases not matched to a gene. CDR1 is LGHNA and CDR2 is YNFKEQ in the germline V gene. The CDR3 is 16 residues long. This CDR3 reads CASLPEGTRGADTQYF. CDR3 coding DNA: TGTGCCAGCCTACCCGAAGGGACCCGGGGGGCAGATACGCAGTATTTT.

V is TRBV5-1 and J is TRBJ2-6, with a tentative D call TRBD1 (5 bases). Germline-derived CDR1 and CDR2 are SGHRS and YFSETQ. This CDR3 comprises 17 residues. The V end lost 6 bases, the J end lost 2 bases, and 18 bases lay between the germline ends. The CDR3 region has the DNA TGCGCCAGCATCCGAGGCCCAGGGTCGGCTGGGGCCAACGTCCTGACTTTC. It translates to CASIRGPGSAGANVLTF.

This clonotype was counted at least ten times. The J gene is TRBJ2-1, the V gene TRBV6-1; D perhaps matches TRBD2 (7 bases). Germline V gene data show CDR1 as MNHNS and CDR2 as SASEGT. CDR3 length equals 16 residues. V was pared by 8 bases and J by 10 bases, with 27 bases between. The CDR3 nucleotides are TGTGCCAGCTCAGGGGACGTAGGGACTACCGGCGAGGAGCAGTTCTTC. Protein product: CASSGDVGTTGEEQFF.

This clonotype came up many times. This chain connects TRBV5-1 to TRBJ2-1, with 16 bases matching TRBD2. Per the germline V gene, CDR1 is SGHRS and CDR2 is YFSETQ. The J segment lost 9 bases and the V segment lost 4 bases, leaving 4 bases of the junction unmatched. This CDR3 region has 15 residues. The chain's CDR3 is CASSEGLAGGAEQFF. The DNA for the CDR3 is TGCGCCAGCAGCGAGGGACTAGCGGGAGGGGCTGAGCAGTTCTTC.

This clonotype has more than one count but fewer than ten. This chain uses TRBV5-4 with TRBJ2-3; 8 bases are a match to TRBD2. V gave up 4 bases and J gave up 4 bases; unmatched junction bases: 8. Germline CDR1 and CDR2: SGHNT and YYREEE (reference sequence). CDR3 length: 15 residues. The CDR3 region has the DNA TGTGCCAGCAGCGTTGAGAGCGGGGGTTCAGATACGCAGTATTTT. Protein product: CASSVESGGSDTQYF.